The 22 T cell receptor beta chains in this list originate from one sample, sequenced in a study of T cells in Graves' hyperthyroidism and ophthalmopathy. Template material for amplifying TCR beta CDR3 regions consisted of RNA transcripts. During a first-round RT-PCR of the TCR CDR3, the HTBI primer set was used. TCRdb re-analysed the multiplex PCR reads in MiXCR, keeping a single row per CDR3 protein. The sample consists of under 350,000 distinct CDR3 sequences, 20% to 25% of them appearing once. The sequencing sample was made of blood. The receptor set was obtained from a man aged 40-49 years with Graves' hyperthyroidism that later progressed to Graves' ophthalmopathy.

This clonotype has at least ten counts. The chain has TRBV6-5 and TRBJ2-7; no clear D. Germline V gene data show CDR1 as MNHEY and CDR2 as SVGAGI. This CDR3 has 15 amino acids. V lost 0 bases and J lost 3, with 12 bases in between. CDR3 sequence: CASSYSGLPSYEQYF. The CDR3 bases are TGTGCCAGCAGTTACTCGGGCCTACCTAGCTACGAGCAGTACTTC.

The genes are TRBV7-2 and TRBJ2-5, with 9 bases lining up with TRBD1. CDR1 SGHTA and CDR2 FQGNSA come from the germline V gene. The CDR3 runs to 15 residues. The trim removed 3 bases at V and 4 bases at J, leaving 6 bases unmatched. CDR3 DNA sequence: TGTGCCAGCAGCTTGCAGGGACAGGGACTAGAGACCCAGTACTTC. It specifies CASSLQGQGLETQYF.

This clonotype was detected many times. This chain joins TRBV2 and TRBJ1-1, with D possibly being TRBD1 (5 bases). CDR1 SNHLY and CDR2 FYNNEI come from the germline V gene. The length of the CDR3 is 14 residues. Trimming cost V 1 base and J 4 bases, with 10 bases left between them. The CDR3 is CASSEGRGITEAFF. The DNA of the CDR3 is TGTGCCAGCAGTGAAGGGCGGGGGATCACTGAAGCTTTCTTT.

This clonotype was detected many times. J is TRBJ2-5 and V is TRBV12-3 or TRBV12-4, with D possibly matching TRBD1 (6 bases). V was trimmed by 3 bases and J by 5 bases, leaving 10 bases between them. There are 13 residues in the CDR3. The CDR3 bases are TGTGCCAGCAGTTTGGACAGTGGTGAGACCCAGTACTTC. This sequence encodes CASSLDSGETQYF.

This clonotype was detected once. This sequence joins TRBV20-1 and TRBJ2-4, with D tentatively TRBD2 (7 bases). CDR1 DFQATT and CDR2 SNEGSKA come from the germline V gene (reference sequence). Trimming removed 7 bases from V and 8 bases from J, with 18 bases in between. The CDR3 spans 13 residues. The chain's CDR3 is CSVRGAFGDIQYF. In DNA, the CDR3 is TGCAGTGTCCGGGGGGCCTTTGGGGACATTCAGTACTTC.

The J gene is TRBJ2-5, the V gene TRBV11-2; TRBD2 matches at 14 bases. Per germline, CDR1 SGHAT and CDR2 FQNNGV. The CDR3 sequence is 16 residues long. CDR3 DNA sequence: TGTGCGAGTGGGACTAGCGGGAGATTGTACCAAGAGACCCAGTACTTC. It codes for CASGTSGRLYQETQYF.

This clonotype was recorded many times. This chain links TRBV2 with TRBJ1-5, with TRBD1 matching over 8 bases. Looked up from germline, CDR1 is SNHLY and CDR2 is FYNNEI. This CDR3 contains 12 residues. J was trimmed by 5 bases and V by 9 bases; bases with no gene match: 3. Here the CDR3 reads CASDRGDQPQHF. The CDR3 bases are TGTGCCAGTGACAGGGGCGATCAGCCCCAGCATTTT.

This clonotype was observed at least ten times. The chain joins TRBV2 to TRBJ2-5, with 8 bases fitting TRBD2. Trimming at V came to 1 base and at J to 0 bases, leaving 4 bases not matched to a gene. The CDR3 covers 16 residues. Germline-derived CDR1 and CDR2 are SNHLY and FYNNEI. The chain's CDR3 is CASSEESSGHQETQYF. In nucleotides, the CDR3 is TGTGCCAGCAGTGAAGAGTCTAGCGGGCACCAAGAGACCCAGTACTTC.

The table lists this clonotype with a few counts. V gene TRBV24-1 combines with J gene TRBJ2-2; the D is unclear. Trimming took 0 bases from V and 3 from J, leaving 4 bases between them. Germline V gene sequence: CDR1 KGHDR, CDR2 SFDVKD. The CDR3 extends over 14 amino acids. The chain's CDR3 is CATSDLTDTGELFF. In DNA form, the CDR3 reads TGTGCCACCAGTGATTTGACCGACACCGGGGAGCTGTTTTTT.

This clonotype has at least ten counts. The chain links TRBV24-1 to TRBJ1-2; D is perhaps TRBD1 (6 bases). This CDR3 spans 13 amino acids. The germline V gene has CDR1 KGHDR and CDR2 SFDVKD. Trimming took off 7 bases at V and 6 bases at J, with 14 bases between the two ends. The CDR3 coding sequence is TGTGCCACCAGCGCTACGACAGGAAATGGCTACACCTTC. Protein product: CATSATTGNGYTF.

V is TRBV6-2 or TRBV6-3 and J is TRBJ2-5, with 11 bases fitting TRBD2. The CDR3 covers 19 residues. Germline V gene lookup returns CDR1 MNHEY and CDR2 SVGEGT. Trimming took 0 bases from V and 5 from J; bases not matched to a gene: 14. CDR3 sequence: CASSYSGVAGGPSTETQYF. The CDR3 nucleotides are TGTGCCAGCAGTTACTCTGGGGTAGCGGGAGGGCCCTCTACCGAGACCCAGTACTTC.

The V and J genes are TRBV6-1 and TRBJ2-5; 7 bases agree with TRBD1. Germline trimming cut 8 bases from V and 4 bases from J; bases unmatched to any gene: 13. There are 15 residues in the CDR3. The germline CDR1 and CDR2 sequences are MNHNS and SASEGT. CDR3: CASESTGKLGETQYF. The DNA of the CDR3 is TGTGCCAGCGAATCGACAGGGAAGTTGGGAGAGACCCAGTACTTC.

The table lists this clonotype with a few counts. J is TRBJ1-5 and V is TRBV3-1; no clear D gene. The germline V and J ends were trimmed by 0 bases and 6 bases, with 9 bases remaining between them. The CDR3 length is 14 residues. Germline CDR1 is LGHDT and CDR2 is YNNKEL (reference sequence). The CDR3 sequence is CASSQDIHSQPQHF. Here the CDR3 DNA reads TGTGCCAGCAGCCAAGATATTCACAGTCAGCCCCAGCATTTT.

This clonotype showed up many times. The rearrangement uses TRBV6-1 and TRBJ1-2; D call uncertain. CDR3 length: 11 residues. Germline CDR1 is MNHNS and CDR2 is SASEGT. V was trimmed by 10 bases and J by 10 bases, leaving 16 bases between them. The CDR3 loop is CATERRSVYTF. The CDR3 DNA follows: TGTGCCACCGAACGTAGGAGTGTCTACACCTTC.

This clonotype was counted ten times or more. The chain joins TRBV9 to TRBJ1-1; no clear D. Germline assignment: CDR1 SGDLS and CDR2 YYNGEE. The CDR3 extends over 14 amino acids. Deletions cut 0 bases from V and 1 base from J, with 7 bases between. The CDR3 coding sequence is TGTGCCAGCAGCGTAGGTGTAAGGAACACTGAAGCTTTCTTT. This gives the protein CASSVGVRNTEAFF.

This clonotype was seen a handful of times. For the CDR3, the DNA is TGTGCCAGCAGGCGGACAATCGCGGCGGTAGCTTTCTTT. Its translation: CASRRTIAAVAFF. The V and J genes are TRBV6-1 and TRBJ1-1; a weak D match, TRBD1 (5 bases). This CDR3 is built from 13 residues. V was cut by 6 bases and J by 10 bases, with 18 bases left in between. Germline values: CDR1 MNHNS, CDR2 SASEGT.

Many counts were recorded for this clonotype. The genes are TRBV20-1 and TRBJ2-7; tentative D call: TRBD1 (6 bases). The germline V and J ends were trimmed by 4 bases and 2 bases, with 12 bases remaining between them. The CDR3 is 13 residues long. From germline, CDR1 is DFQATT and CDR2 SNEGSKA (reference sequence). The DNA for the CDR3 is TGCAGTGCTAATGTGGGGACACCCTACGAGCAGTACTTC. Translated, it gives CSANVGTPYEQYF.

This clonotype has ten or more counts. This chain uses TRBV7-3 with TRBJ1-1; TRBD1 matches 12 bases. From germline, CDR1 is SGHTA and CDR2 FQGTGA. The CDR3 loop spans 15 amino acids. Losses at the gene ends were 3 bases for V and 5 bases for J; bases not matched to a gene: 4. The CDR3 DNA is TGTGCCAGCAGCTTCGGGACAGGGGGCCGGACTGAAGCTTTCTTT. Translation gives CASSFGTGGRTEAFF. Combining the CDR3 with reference TRBV7-3 and TRBJ1-1 gives the whole variable domain GAGVSQTPSNKVTEKGKYVELRCDPISGHTALYWYRQSLGQGPEFLIYFQGTGAADDSGLPNDRFFAVRPEGSVSTLKIQRTERGDSAVYLCASSFGTGGRTEAFFGQGTRLTVV.

This chain links TRBV28 with TRBJ2-7; D could derive from TRBD1 or TRBD2 (5 bases each). The CDR3 sequence is 15 residues long. Trimming removed 5 bases at V and 5 bases at J, with 19 bases between. Looked up from germline, CDR1 is MDHEN and CDR2 is SYDVKM. The CDR3 coding sequence is TGTGCCAGCAGTCCCCAGGGCCTATTGGGGGACGAGCAGTACTTC. It specifies CASSPQGLLGDEQYF.

The sample holds a few counts of this clonotype. The V gene is TRBV7-2, the J gene TRBJ2-7; 11 bases are shared with TRBD2. The CDR3 sequence is 14 residues long. Trimming cost V 3 bases and J 6 bases; bases outside gene matches: 4. The germline V gene has CDR1 SGHTA and CDR2 FQGNSA. This CDR3 reads CASSLLAGGSEQYF. CDR3 nucleotide sequence: TGTGCCAGCAGCTTGTTAGCGGGAGGGAGCGAGCAGTACTTC.

This clonotype appeared once. The rearrangement links TRBV2 to TRBJ1-1, with D tentatively TRBD1 (6 bases). The V gene lost 8 bases and the J gene lost 2 bases, with 12 bases spanning the gap. The germline V gene has CDR1 SNHLY and CDR2 FYNNEI. The CDR3 is made up of 13 amino acids. For the CDR3, the DNA is TGTGCCAGCTTGCTAGGGGGAAACACTGAAGCTTTCTTT. Amino acid sequence: CASLLGGNTEAFF.

This clonotype appeared a few times. The V and J genes are TRBV11-2 and TRBJ2-5; possible D gene TRBD1, 8 bases. From germline, CDR1 is SGHAT and CDR2 FQNNGV. Trimming removed 2 bases at V and 0 bases at J, with 22 bases between. CDR3 length: 19 amino acids. The CDR3 here is CASSLIGGTGFEDQETQYF. DNA of the CDR3: TGTGCCAGCAGCTTAATCGGGGGGACAGGATTTGAGGACCAAGAGACCCAGTACTTC.